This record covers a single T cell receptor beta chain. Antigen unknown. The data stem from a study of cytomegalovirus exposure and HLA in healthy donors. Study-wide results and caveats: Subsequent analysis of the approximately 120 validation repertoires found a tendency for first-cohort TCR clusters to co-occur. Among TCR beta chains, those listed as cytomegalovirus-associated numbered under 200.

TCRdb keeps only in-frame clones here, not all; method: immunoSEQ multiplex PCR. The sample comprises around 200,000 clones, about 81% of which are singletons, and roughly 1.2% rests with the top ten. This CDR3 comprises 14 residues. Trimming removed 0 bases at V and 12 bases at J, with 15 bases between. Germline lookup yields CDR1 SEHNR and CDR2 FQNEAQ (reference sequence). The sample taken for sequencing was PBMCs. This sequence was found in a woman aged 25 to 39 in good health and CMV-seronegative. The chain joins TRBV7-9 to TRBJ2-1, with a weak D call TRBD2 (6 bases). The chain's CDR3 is CASSLAGTVAGQFF. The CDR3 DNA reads TGTGCCAGCAGCTTAGCGGGGACTGTTGCAGGGCAGTTCTTC.